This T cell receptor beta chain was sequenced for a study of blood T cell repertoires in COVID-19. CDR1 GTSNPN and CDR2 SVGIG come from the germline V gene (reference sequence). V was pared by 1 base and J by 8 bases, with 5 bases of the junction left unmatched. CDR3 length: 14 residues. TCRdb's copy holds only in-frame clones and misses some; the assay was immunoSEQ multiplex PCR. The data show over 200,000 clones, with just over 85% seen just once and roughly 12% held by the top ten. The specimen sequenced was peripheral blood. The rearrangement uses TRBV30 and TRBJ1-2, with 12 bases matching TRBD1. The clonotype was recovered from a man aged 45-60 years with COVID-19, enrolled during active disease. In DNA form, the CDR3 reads TGTGCCTGGAGTGGACTCGGGACAGGGGGCGGCTACACCTTC. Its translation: CAWSGLGTGGGYTF.